This TCR beta chain is from a study of blood T cell repertoires in COVID-19. Here immunoSEQ multiplex PCR was the method, and the copy in TCRdb shows in-frame clones only, minus some. The sample contains roughly 120,000 clones, around 83% of which appear only once. Germline-derived CDR1 and CDR2 are MNHEY and SVGAGI. V dropped 6 bases and J dropped 4 bases, with 18 bases sitting between them. The CDR3 has 15 residues. The sequence derives from a man aged 40-55 years with acute or convalescent COVID-19. What was sequenced was peripheral blood. This sequence joins TRBV6-5 and TRBJ1-1, with a weak D call TRBD1 (5 bases). The CDR3 here is CASSPAAPRGTEAFF. For the CDR3, the DNA is TGTGCCAGCAGCCCCGCAGCCCCTAGGGGCACTGAAGCTTTCTTT.